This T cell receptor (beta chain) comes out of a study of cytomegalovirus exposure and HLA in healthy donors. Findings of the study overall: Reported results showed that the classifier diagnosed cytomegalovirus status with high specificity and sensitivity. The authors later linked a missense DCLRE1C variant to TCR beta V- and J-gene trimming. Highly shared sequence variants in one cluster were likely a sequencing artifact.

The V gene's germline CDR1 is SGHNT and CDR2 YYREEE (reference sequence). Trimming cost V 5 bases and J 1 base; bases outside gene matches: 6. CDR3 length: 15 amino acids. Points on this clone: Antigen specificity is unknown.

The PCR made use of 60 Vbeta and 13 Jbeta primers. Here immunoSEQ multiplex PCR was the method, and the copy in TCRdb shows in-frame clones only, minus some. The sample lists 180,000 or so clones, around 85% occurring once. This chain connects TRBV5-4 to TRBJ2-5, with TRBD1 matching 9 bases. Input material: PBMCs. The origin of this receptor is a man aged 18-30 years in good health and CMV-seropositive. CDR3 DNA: TGTGCCAGCAGAACCGGGACAGGGTTCCAAGAGACCCAGTACTTC. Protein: CASRTGTGFQETQYF.